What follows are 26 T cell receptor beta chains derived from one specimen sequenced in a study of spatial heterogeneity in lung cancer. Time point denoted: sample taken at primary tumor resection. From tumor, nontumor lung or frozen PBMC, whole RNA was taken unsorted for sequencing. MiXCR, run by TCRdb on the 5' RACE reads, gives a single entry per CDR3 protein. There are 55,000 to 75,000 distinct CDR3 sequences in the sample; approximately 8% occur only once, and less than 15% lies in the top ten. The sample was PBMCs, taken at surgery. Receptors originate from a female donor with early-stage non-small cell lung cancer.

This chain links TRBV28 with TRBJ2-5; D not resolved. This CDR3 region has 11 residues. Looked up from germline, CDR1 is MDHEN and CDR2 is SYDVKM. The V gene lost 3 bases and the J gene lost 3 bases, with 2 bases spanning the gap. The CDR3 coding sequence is TGTGCCAGCAGTTTTGAAGAGACCCAGTACTTC. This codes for CASSFEETQYF.

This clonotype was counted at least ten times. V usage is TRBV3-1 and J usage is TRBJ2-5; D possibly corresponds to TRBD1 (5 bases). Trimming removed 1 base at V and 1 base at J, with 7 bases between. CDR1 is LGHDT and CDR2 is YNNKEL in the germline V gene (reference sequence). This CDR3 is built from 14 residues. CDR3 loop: CASSQVGAQETQYF. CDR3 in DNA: TGTGCCAGCAGCCAAGTTGGGGCCCAAGAGACCCAGTACTTC.

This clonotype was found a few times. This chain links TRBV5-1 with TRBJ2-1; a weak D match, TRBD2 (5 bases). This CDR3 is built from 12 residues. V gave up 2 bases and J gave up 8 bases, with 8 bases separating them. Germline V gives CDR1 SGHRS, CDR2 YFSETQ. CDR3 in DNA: TGCGCCAGCAGCTTAAGGCGGGATGAGCAGTTCTTC. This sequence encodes CASSLRRDEQFF.

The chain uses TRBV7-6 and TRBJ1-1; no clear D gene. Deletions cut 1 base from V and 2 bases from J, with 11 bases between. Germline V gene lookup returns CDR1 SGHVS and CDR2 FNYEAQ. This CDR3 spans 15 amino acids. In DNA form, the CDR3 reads TGTGCCAGCAGCTTAGTGGGCGCCGATAACACTGAAGCTTTCTTT. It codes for CASSLVGADNTEAFF.

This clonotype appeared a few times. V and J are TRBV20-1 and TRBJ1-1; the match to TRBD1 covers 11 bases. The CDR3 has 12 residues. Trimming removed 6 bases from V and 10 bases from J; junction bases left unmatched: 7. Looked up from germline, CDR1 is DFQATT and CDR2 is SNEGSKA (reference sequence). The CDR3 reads CSAWDRGDPAFF. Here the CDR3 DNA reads TGCAGTGCCTGGGACAGGGGGGACCCAGCTTTCTTT.

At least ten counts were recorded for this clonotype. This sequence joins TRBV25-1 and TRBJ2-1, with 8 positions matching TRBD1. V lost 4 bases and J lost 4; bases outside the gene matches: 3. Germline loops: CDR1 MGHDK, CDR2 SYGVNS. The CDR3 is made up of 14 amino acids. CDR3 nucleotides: TGTGCCAGCAGTGGGCAGGGGGCGTACAATGAGCAGTTCTTC. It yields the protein CASSGQGAYNEQFF.

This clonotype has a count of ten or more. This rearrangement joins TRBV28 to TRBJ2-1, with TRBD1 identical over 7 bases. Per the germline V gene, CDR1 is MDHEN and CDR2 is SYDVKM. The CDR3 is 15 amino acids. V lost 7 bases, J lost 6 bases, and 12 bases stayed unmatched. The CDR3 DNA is TGTGCCAGCACCTCCTCGACAGGGCTAGGCAATGAGCAGTTCTTC. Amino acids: CASTSSTGLGNEQFF.

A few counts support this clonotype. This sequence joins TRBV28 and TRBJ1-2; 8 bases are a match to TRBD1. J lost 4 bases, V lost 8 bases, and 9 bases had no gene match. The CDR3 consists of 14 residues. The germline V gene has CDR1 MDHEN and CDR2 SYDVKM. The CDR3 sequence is CASGPDRASYGYTF. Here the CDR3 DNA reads TGTGCCAGCGGTCCGGACAGGGCGAGCTATGGCTACACCTTC.

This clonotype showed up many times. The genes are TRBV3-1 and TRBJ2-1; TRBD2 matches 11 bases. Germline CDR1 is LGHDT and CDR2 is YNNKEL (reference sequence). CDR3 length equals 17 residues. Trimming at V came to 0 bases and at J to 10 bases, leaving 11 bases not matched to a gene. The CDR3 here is CASSQDLLAGEVEEQFF. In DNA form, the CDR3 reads TGTGCCAGCAGCCAAGATTTACTAGCGGGAGAAGTGGAGGAGCAGTTCTTC.

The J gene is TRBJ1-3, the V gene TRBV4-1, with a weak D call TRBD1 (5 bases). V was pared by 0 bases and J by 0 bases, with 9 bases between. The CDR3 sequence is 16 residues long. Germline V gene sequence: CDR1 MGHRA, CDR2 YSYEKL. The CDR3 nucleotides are TGCGCCAGCAGCCAAGATGGGGCGAGCTCTGGAAACACCATATATTTT. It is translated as CASSQDGASSGNTIYF.

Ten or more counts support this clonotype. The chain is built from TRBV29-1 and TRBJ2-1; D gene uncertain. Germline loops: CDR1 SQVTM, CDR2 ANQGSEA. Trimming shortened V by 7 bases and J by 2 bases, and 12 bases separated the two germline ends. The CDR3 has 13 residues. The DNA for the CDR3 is TGCAGCGGTGGAGAGACCCCCTACAATGAGCAGTTCTTC. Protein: CSGGETPYNEQFF.

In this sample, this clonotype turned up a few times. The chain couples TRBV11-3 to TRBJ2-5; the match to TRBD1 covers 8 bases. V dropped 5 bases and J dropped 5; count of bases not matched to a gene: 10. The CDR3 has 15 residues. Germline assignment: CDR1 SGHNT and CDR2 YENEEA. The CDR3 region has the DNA TGTGCCAGCAGCCCCGGACAGGGAACCGTTGAGACCCAGTACTTC. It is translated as CASSPGQGTVETQYF.

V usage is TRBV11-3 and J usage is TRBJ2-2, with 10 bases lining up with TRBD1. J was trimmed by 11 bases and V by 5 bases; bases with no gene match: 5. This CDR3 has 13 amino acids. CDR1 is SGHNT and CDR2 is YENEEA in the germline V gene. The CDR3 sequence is CASSPGTGDELFF. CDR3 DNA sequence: TGTGCCAGCAGCCCTGGGACAGGGGATGAGCTGTTTTTT.

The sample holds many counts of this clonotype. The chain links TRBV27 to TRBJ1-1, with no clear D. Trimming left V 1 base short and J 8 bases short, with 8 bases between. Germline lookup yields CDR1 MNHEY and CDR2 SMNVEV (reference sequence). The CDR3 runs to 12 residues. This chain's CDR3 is CASSLWGSEAFF. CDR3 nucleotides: TGTGCCAGCAGTTTATGGGGTTCCGAAGCTTTCTTT.

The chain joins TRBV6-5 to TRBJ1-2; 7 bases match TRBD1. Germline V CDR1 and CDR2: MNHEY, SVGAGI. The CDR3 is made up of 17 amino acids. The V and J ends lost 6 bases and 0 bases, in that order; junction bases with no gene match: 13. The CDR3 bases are TGTGCCAGCAGCCAAGGGCGGGGACAGCCGACTAACTATGGCTACACCTTC. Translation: CASSQGRGQPTNYGYTF.

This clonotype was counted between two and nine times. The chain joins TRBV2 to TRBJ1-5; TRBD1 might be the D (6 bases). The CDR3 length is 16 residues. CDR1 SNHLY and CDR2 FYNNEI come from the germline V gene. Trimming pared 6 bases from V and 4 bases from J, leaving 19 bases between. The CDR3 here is CASSLKGPGVNQPQHF. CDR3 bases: TGTGCCAGCAGCCTCAAGGGTCCAGGGGTAAATCAGCCCCAGCATTTT.

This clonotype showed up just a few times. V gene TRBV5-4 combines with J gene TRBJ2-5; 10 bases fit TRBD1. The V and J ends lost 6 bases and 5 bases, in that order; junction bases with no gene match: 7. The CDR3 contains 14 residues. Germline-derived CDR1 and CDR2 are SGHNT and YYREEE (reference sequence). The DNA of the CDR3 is TGTGCCAGCACTTTGGGGGGACAGGGGGAGACCCAGTACTTC. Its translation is CASTLGGQGETQYF.

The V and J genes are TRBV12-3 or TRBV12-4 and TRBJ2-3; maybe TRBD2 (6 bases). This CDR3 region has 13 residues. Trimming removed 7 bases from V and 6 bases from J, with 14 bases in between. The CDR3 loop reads CASTLGLGDTQYF. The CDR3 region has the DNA TGTGCCAGCACCCTGGGACTCGGCGATACGCAGTATTTT.

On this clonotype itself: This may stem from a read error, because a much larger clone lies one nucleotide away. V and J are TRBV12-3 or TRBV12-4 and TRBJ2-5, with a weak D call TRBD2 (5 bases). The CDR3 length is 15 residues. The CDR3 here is CASSLGFGEQETKYF. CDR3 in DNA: TGTGCCAGCAGTTTGGGATTCGGGGAGCAAGAGACCAAGTACTTC.

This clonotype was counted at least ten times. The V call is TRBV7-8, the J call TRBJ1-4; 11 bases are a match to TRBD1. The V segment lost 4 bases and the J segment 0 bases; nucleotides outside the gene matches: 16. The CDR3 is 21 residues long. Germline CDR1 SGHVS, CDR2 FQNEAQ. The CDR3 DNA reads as TGTGCCAGCAGCTCCCCTCTGGGGGTTCGGGGACAGGGGGCAACTAATGAAAAACTGTTTTTT. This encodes CASSSPLGVRGQGATNEKLFF.

In nucleotides, the CDR3 is TGTGCCAGTAGTAACACCGAAACTAATGAAAAACTGTTTTTT. It codes for CASSNTETNEKLFF. The chain recombines TRBV19 with TRBJ1-4; D not resolved. V was clipped by 4 bases and J by 1 base, with 7 bases between them. The CDR3 extends over 14 amino acids. Germline CDR1 and CDR2: LNHDA and SQIVND (reference sequence).

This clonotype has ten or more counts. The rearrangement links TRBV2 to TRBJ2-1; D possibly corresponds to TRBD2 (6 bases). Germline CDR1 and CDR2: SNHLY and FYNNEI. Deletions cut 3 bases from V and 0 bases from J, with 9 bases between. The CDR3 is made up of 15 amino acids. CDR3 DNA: TGTGCCAGCAGTGAGGCCGGGAGCTCCTACAATGAGCAGTTCTTC. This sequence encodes CASSEAGSSYNEQFF.

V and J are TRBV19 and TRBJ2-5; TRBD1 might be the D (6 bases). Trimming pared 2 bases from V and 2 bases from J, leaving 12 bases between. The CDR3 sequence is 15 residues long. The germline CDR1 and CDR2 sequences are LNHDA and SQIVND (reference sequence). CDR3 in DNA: TGTGCCAGTAGTATATTTCGGACAGCTCAAGAGACCCAGTACTTC. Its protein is CASSIFRTAQETQYF.

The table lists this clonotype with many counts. Here the CDR3 reads CSVGGGLGTDTQYF. CDR3 DNA sequence: TGCAGCGTGGGGGGGGGCCTTGGCACAGATACGCAGTATTTT. The chain carries TRBV29-1 and TRBJ2-3; D might be TRBD2 (7 bases). Germline CDR1 and CDR2: SQVTM and ANQGSEA. The CDR3 sequence is 14 residues long. V dropped 6 bases and J dropped 1 base, with 14 bases sitting between them.

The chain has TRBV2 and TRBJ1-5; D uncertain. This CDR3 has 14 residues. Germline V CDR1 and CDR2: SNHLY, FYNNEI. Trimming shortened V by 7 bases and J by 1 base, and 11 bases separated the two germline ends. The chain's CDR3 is CASTWDSSNQPQHF. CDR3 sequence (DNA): TGTGCCAGCACCTGGGATTCAAGCAATCAGCCCCAGCATTTT.

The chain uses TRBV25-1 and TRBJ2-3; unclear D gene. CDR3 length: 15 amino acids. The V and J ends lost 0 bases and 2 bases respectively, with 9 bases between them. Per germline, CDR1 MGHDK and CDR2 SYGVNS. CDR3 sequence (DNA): TGTGCCAGCAGTGAATATTACAGTCCCACAGATACGCAGTATTTT. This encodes CASSEYYSPTDTQYF.